A selection of T cell receptor beta chains follows, all from one sample in a study of T cell responses to AZD1222 COVID-19 vaccine. This table comes from immunoSEQ multiplex PCR, and its TCRdb copy is limited to in-frame clones, with some not included. The table has nearly 110,000 clones, roughly 90% seen once. The starting material was peripheral blood, obtained on day 0 of AZD1222 vaccination. The receptors stem from an adult in good health. CDR3s include the opening cysteine and the closing phenylalanine or tryptophan. The D gene is left open where the match is weak. The size entry is marked missing in some rows and otherwise reads once, few, many or a size class.

>TRBV5-1|once|.|TRBJ2-2
TGCGCCAGCAGTTTACATGACCGGGCAGGGTCCACCGGGGAGCTGTTTTTT
CASSLHDRAGSTGELFF
>TRBV4-1|once|TRBD1|TRBJ1-5
TGCGCCAGCAGCCAAGTGACAGGGAATCAGCCCCAGCATTTT
CASSQVTGNQPQHF
>TRBV7-8|.|TRBD1|TRBJ1-5
TGTGCCAGCAGCAATTACAGGGGACGGCAGCCCCAGCATTTT
CASSNYRGRQPQHF
>TRBV29-1|.|.|TRBJ2-7
TGCAGCGTTGTCGGGCAGTCGAGCTCCTACGAGCAGTACTTC
CSVVGQSSSYEQYF
>TRBV7-3|.|.|TRBJ1-6
TGTGCCAGCAGCCTCGCGGGGGAGAGGGACCGTTCACCCCTCCACTTT
CASSLAGERDRSPLHF
>TRBV6-5|.|TRBD2|TRBJ2-3
TGTGCCACCGTACTAGCGGGAGGTGATACGCAGTATTTT
CATVLAGGDTQYF
>TRBV7-8|.|.|TRBJ1-3
TGTGCCAGCAGCCCGACGGGTCCTGGAAACACCATATATTTT
CASSPTGPGNTIYF
>TRBV12-3/TRBV12-4|.|.|TRBJ1-1
TGTGCCAGCGGGGGGGCGTCGAACACTGAAGCTTTCTTT
CASGGASNTEAFF
>TRBV2|once|.|TRBJ1-1
TGTGCCAGCAGTGTAGACGGTATGAACACTGAAGCTTTCTTT
CASSVDGMNTEAFF
>TRBV11-3|.|TRBD2|TRBJ2-1
TGTGCCAGCAGCTTAGGGGGAGCGGGGCCCAATGAGCAGTTCTTC
CASSLGGAGPNEQFF
>TRBV4-1|.|TRBD2|TRBJ2-7
TGCGCCAGCAGCCAAGGACTAGCGGGAGGGCCAAGGAGCGAGCAGTACTTC
CASSQGLAGGPRSEQYF
>TRBV15|.|.|TRBJ2-7
TGTGCCACCAGCAGAGATAAGGGCTACGAGCAGTACTTC
CATSRDKGYEQYF
>TRBV19|.|.|TRBJ1-1
TGTGCCAGTAGTATGGCTCGGAACGAAGCTTTCTTT
CASSMARNEAFF
>TRBV18|.|.|TRBJ1-2
TGTGCCAGCTCACCATCAGGGAGATATGGCTACACCTTC
CASSPSGRYGYTF
>TRBV18|.|TRBD2|TRBJ2-2
TGTGCCAGCTCCGGGGGGACCGGGGAGCTGTTTTTT
CASSGGTGELFF
>TRBV5-6|.|TRBD1|TRBJ1-2
TGTGCCAGCAGCTCTAACAGGGGGCGGTTCTATGGCTACACCTTC
CASSSNRGRFYGYTF
>TRBV19|.|TRBD1|TRBJ2-5
TGTGCCAGTAGCCGGACAGGGGGAGTTCAAGAGACCCAGTACTTC
CASSRTGGVQETQYF
>TRBV10-1|.|TRBD2|TRBJ2-1
TGCGCCAGCAGGGGGGAGGTAGCGGGGCTGTACAATGAGCAGTTCTTC
CASRGEVAGLYNEQFF
>TRBV19|.|.|TRBJ1-4
TGTGCCAGTAGGACACAGGCAACTAATGAAAAACTGTTTTTT
CASRTQATNEKLFF
>TRBV6-5|.|.|TRBJ2-7
TGTGCCAGCAGTTACGGCGCGGGGATGGAGAACGAGCAGTACTTC
CASSYGAGMENEQYF
>TRBV5-1|.|TRBD2|TRBJ2-7
TGCGCCAGCAGCTTGACGGGGGGACCCCCCTCCTACGAGCAGTACTTC
CASSLTGGPPSYEQYF
>TRBV7-2|.|.|TRBJ1-2
TGTGCCAGCAGCTTAAGGGACGGTGGCTACACCTTC
CASSLRDGGYTF
>TRBV7-9|.|TRBD2|TRBJ2-1
TGTGCCAGCAAGGCTAGCGGGAGGGCCGTCGGGGAGCAGTTCTTC
CASKASGRAVGEQFF
>TRBV11-2|.|.|TRBJ1-2
TGTGCCAGCAGCCAATCCGGGACGGGCTACACCTTC
CASSQSGTGYTF
>TRBV9|.|TRBD2|TRBJ2-2
TGTGCCAGCAGCGGGCAGCGGGAGGCCGGTGCCGGGGAGCTGTTTTTT
CASSGQREAGAGELFF
>TRBV7-3|.|TRBD1|TRBJ2-7
TGTGCCAGCAGCTCCACGGACAGGGGTAGGACCTACGAGCAGTACTTC
CASSSTDRGRTYEQYF
>TRBV19|.|TRBD1|TRBJ1-2
TGTGCCAGTAGTATAGCACAGGGGGCGAGCTATGGCTACACCTTC
CASSIAQGASYGYTF
>TRBV10-1|.|.|TRBJ2-2
TGCGCCAGCAGAATCGAGCCGAACACCGGGGAGCTGTTTTTT
CASRIEPNTGELFF
>TRBV7-9|.|.|TRBJ1-4
TGTGCCAGCAGCCAGCGGGAGGGGAGACCAGAAAAACTGTTTTTT
CASSQREGRPEKLFF
>TRBV9|.|.|TRBJ1-2
TGTGCCAGCAGCGTAGAGGACGGAGCCTCCTATGGCTACACCTTC
CASSVEDGASYGYTF
>TRBV27|once|.|TRBJ1-4
TGTGCCAGCAGTCCCCGGAGGGGGGAAAAACTGTTTTTT
CASSPRRGEKLFF
>TRBV19|.|TRBD1|TRBJ1-1
TGTGCCACCCGGACAGGGTGGGAGCTAAGCACTGAAGCTTTCTTT
CATRTGWELSTEAFF
>TRBV10-2|.|.|TRBJ1-3
TGCGCCAGCACCCCGGGAGACACCATATATTTT
CASTPGDTIYF
>TRBV4-2|.|TRBD2|TRBJ2-2
TGTGCCAGCAGCCACCTTAGTAGCGGGATAGATACCGGGGAGCTGTTTTTT
CASSHLSSGIDTGELFF
>TRBV5-1|.|.|TRBJ1-2
TGCGCCAGCAGCTTGCAGGACAGAAGCTATGGCTACACCTTC
CASSLQDRSYGYTF
>TRBV28|.|TRBD2|TRBJ2-7
TGTGCCAGCAGGGGTAATAGCGGGGAAGCCTACGAGCAGTACTTC
CASRGNSGEAYEQYF
>TRBV6-5|once|TRBD2|TRBJ2-3
TGTGCCAGCAGGACAGCGGGAGGGCCTATAGCGCAGTATTTT
CASRTAGGPIAQYF
>TRBV30|.|.|TRBJ1-3
TGTGCCTGGGGAATCTCCCCTGACACCATATATTTT
CAWGISPDTIYF
>TRBV5-8|.|.|TRBJ1-1
TGTGCCAGCAGCTTCCGGGGGCTTAACACTGAAGCTTTCTTT
CASSFRGLNTEAFF
>TRBV7-3|.|.|TRBJ2-1
TGTGCCAGCAGCTTAACGGTAGCTACATCCTACAATGAGCAGTTCTTC
CASSLTVATSYNEQFF
>TRBV6-5|.|.|TRBJ2-7
TGTGCCAGCAGATACGGCCACGAGCAGTACTTC
CASRYGHEQYF
>TRBV6-6|.|TRBD2|TRBJ2-7
TGTGCCAGCACCCCTTGGGGCGGGAGGGCCGAGCAGTACTTC
CASTPWGGRAEQYF
>TRBV19|.|.|TRBJ2-5
TGTGCCAGTAGTATTGCGGGGCTCCAAGAGACCCAGTACTTC
CASSIAGLQETQYF
>TRBV10-3|.|.|TRBJ2-7
TGTGCCATCAGTGACCCGCCAAGCTCCTACGAGCAGTACTTC
CAISDPPSSYEQYF
>TRBV10-1|.|.|TRBJ2-2
TGCGCCAGCAGTGACGTTGCGGGTCCGAACACCGGGGAGCTGTTTTTT
CASSDVAGPNTGELFF
>TRBV10-3|once|.|TRBJ1-2
TGTGCCATCAGAGGCGGCAGGGGAACGTTTGACTATGGCTACACCTTC
CAIRGGRGTFDYGYTF
>TRBV27|.|.|TRBJ2-7
TGTGCCAGCAGTTTATCGACGGGAACCTACGAGCAGTACTTC
CASSLSTGTYEQYF
>TRBV5-1|.|TRBD1|TRBJ1-5
TGCGCCAGCAGCTTGGACGGGCAGGGGGCTAATCAGCCCCAGCATTTT
CASSLDGQGANQPQHF
>TRBV10-1|.|.|TRBJ2-5
TGCGCCAGCAGTGGCCGTGGGGAGACCCAGTACTTC
CASSGRGETQYF
>TRBV5-4|.|.|TRBJ2-7
TGTGCCAGCAGCTCCGATAGGGGCGGCGAGCAGTACTTC
CASSSDRGGEQYF
>TRBV6-1|.|.|TRBJ2-7
TGTGCCAGCAGTGAAAGTGGAGTTCTGGGCGAGCAGTACTTC
CASSESGVLGEQYF
>TRBV3-1/TRBV3-2|.|.|TRBJ1-3
TGTGCCAGCAGCCTCCCGGAAGAAGAGGGGGAAAACACCATATATTTT
CASSLPEEEGENTIYF
>TRBV19|.|.|TRBJ1-1
TGTGCCAGTAGCGCCGGGGCGGTGACTGAAGCTTTCTTT
CASSAGAVTEAFF
>TRBV6-5|.|.|TRBJ2-1
TGTGCCAGCAGTTACCGCGGGGATCACAATGAGCAGTTCTTC
CASSYRGDHNEQFF
>TRBV7-7|.|.|TRBJ2-6
TGTGCTAGCAGCCCTGCTCAGGGTTCCGGGGCCAACGTCCTGACTTTC
CASSPAQGSGANVLTF